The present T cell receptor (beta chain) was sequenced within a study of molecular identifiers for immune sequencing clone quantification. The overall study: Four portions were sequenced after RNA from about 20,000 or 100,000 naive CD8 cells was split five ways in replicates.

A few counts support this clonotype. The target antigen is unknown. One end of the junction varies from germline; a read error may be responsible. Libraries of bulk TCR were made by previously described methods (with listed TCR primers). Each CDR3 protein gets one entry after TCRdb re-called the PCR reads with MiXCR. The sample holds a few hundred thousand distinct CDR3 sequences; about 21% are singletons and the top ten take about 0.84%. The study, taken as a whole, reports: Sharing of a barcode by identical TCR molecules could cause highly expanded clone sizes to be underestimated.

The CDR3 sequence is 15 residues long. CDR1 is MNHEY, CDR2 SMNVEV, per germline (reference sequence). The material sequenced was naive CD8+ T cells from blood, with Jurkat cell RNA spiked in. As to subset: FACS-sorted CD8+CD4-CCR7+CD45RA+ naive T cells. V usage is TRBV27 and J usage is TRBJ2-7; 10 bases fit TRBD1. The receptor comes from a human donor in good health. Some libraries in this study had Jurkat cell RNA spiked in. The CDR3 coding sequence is TGTGCCAGCAGTTTGTTTTGGGACAGGGGCCACGAGCCGTACTTC. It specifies CASSLFWDRGHEPYF.